This T cell receptor (beta chain) was identified during a study of somatic mutations in cytotoxic T cells in rheumatoid arthritis. Overall study: Flow cytometry sorted some V beta antibody-stained T-cell populations to nearly 100% purity, V beta1+ cells among them being sequenced for TCRB.

Of note for this clone: Its antigen is as yet unknown.

Notes on the study in general: Rising age went with increasing CD8+ clonality in rheumatoid arthritis patients; healthy controls showed no such increase.

This CDR3 is 15 amino acids long. From germline, CDR1 is MRHNA and CDR2 SNTAGT. V lost 4 bases, J lost 4 bases, and 2 bases stayed unmatched. The method was immunoSEQ multiplex PCR; TCRdb's version includes in-frame clones alone and lacks a portion of them. The sample carries under 20,000 clones, approximately 71% recorded once. The chain uses TRBV6-4 and TRBJ2-2; 11 nucleotides match TRBD1. The sequenced sample was CD8+ T cells sorted from blood. The clonotype was recovered from an adult with rheumatoid arthritis. The CDR3 DNA follows: TGTGCCAGCAGTGCCGGGACAGGGGGCACCGGGGAGCTGTTTTTT. The encoded protein is CASSAGTGGTGELFF.